The T cell receptor beta chain under discussion was sequenced for a study of blood T cell repertoires in COVID-19. Study-level background: Researchers got acute and convalescent COVID-19 samples from the United States, Italy and Spain.

Here immunoSEQ multiplex PCR was the method, and the copy in TCRdb shows in-frame clones only, minus some. Of 150,000 to 200,000 clones in the sample, 75% to 90% were seen once. Trimming took 5 bases from V and 5 from J; bases not matched to a gene: 5. Germline V gene lookup returns CDR1 LGHDT and CDR2 YNNKEL (reference sequence). The CDR3 is 15 amino acids. Participant-reported clinical history was the basis for cohort assignment. J is TRBJ2-2 and V is TRBV3-1 (or the pseudogene TRBV3-2), with TRBD1 matching 10 bases. This sequence originates from a man aged 65 to 85 who had been exposed to COVID-19. The material sequenced was PBMCs or T cells enriched from blood (not recorded which). CDR3 sequence reads: CASSWGQGLTGELFF. The CDR3 coding sequence is TGTGCCAGCAGCTGGGGACAGGGGCTGACCGGGGAGCTGTTTTTT.